The table lists the clone carrying this T cell receptor beta chain with a few counts. The antigen is undetermined. These data originate in a study of T cells after yellow fever vaccination. In TCRdb, the 5' RACE reads were re-called with MiXCR into one record per CDR3 protein. The data contain 500,000 to 700,000 distinct CDR3 sequences, 15% to 20% of them singletons. Study-wide findings and caveats: The study re-detected most primary-vaccination clones after the booster (roughly 95% CD4, around 89% CD8). FACS-sorted repertoires could harbor abundant contaminating bulk-population clonotypes. Of the clonotypes, a small share occurred in both CD4 and CD8 compartments.

The sequence was obtained from a young man who received the YFV17D yellow fever vaccine. Sequences were derived from PBMCs, sampled 15 days after the yellow fever booster vaccination.

CDR3 sequence reads: CAIMAGETSEQYF. As DNA, the CDR3 is TGTGCCATAATGGCGGGAGAGACTTCCGAGCAGTACTTC. The rearrangement uses TRBV10-3 and TRBJ2-7, with 7 bases lining up with TRBD2. This CDR3 contains 13 residues. Per the germline V gene, CDR1 is ENHRY and CDR2 is SYGVKD. Germline trimming cut 9 bases from V and 6 bases from J; bases unmatched to any gene: 11.